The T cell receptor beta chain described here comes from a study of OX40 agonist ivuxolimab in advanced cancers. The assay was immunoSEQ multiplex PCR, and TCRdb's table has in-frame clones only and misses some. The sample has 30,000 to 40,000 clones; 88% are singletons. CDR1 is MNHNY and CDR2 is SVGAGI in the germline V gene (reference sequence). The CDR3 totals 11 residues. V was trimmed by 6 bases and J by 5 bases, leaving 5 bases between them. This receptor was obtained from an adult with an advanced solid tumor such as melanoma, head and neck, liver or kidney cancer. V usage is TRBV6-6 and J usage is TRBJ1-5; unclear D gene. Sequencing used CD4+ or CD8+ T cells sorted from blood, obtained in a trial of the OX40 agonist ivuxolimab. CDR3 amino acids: CASREYQPQHF. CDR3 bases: TGTGCCAGCAGGGAGTATCAGCCCCAGCATTTT.